These 5 T cell receptor beta chains share one sample of origin, sequenced in a study of blood T cell repertoires in COVID-19. Libraries were prepared by immunoSEQ multiplex PCR; TCRdb keeps only in-frame clonotypes and omits some of them. The table records a few hundred thousand clones, around 90% of them present only once. The specimen sequenced was peripheral blood. The source of these receptors is a man younger than 30 with active or convalescent COVID-19.

Remarks on this clone: Other DNA sequences in the same sample also yield this CDR3. The chain combines TRBV28 with TRBJ2-7; D not resolved. CDR3 length: 12 residues. CDR1 and CDR2 (germline): MDHEN, SYDVKM. V dropped 1 base and J dropped 4 bases, with 5 bases sitting between them. The CDR3 region has the DNA TGTGCCAGCAGTTTATCCAGTTACGAGCAGTACTTC. The encoded protein is CASSLSSYEQYF.

The chain uses TRBV28 and TRBJ2-4; TRBD2 might be the D (6 bases). The CDR3 loop spans 15 amino acids. Germline V gene sequence: CDR1 MDHEN, CDR2 SYDVKM. V was pared by 5 bases and J by 0 bases, with 11 bases between. CDR3 in amino acids: CASSGTFVAKNIQYF. Written as DNA, the CDR3 is TGTGCCAGCAGTGGGACTTTCGTAGCCAAAAACATTCAGTACTTC.

This rearrangement joins TRBV3-1 (or the pseudogene TRBV3-2) to TRBJ2-7; 9 bases are shared with TRBD1. J lost 4 bases, V lost 4 bases, and 14 bases had no gene match. CDR1 is LGHDT and CDR2 is YNNKEL in the germline V gene (reference sequence). The CDR3 covers 17 residues. The CDR3 sequence is CASSPRVVRQGEYEQYF. For the CDR3, the DNA is TGTGCCAGCAGCCCCCGTGTTGTTAGACAGGGGGAGTACGAGCAGTACTTC.

This sequence joins TRBV5-1 and TRBJ2-7; TRBD2 agrees at 9 bases. V lost 0 bases and J lost 3; bases outside the gene matches: 10. The germline V gene encodes CDR1 SGHRS and CDR2 YFSETQ. The CDR3 length is 17 residues. The CDR3 reads CASSLGATGTSSYEQYF. CDR3 sequence (DNA): TGCGCCAGCAGCTTGGGAGCCACCGGGACTAGCAGCTACGAGCAGTACTTC. The whole variable domain, filled in from reference TRBV5-1 and TRBJ2-7, reads KAGVTQTPRYLIKTRGQQVTLSCSPISGHRSVSWYQQTPGQGLQFLFEYFSETQRNKGNFPGRFSGRQFSNSRSEMNVSTLELGDSALYLCASSLGATGTSSYEQYFGPGTRLTVT.

V usage is TRBV10-2 and J usage is TRBJ1-1, with 10 nucleotides matching TRBD1. The germline V gene encodes CDR1 WSHSY and CDR2 SAAADI. V dropped 6 bases and J dropped 3; count of bases not matched to a gene: 1. The length of the CDR3 is 13 residues. In nucleotides, the CDR3 is TGCGCCAGCAGGGACAGGGGGGACACTGAAGCTTTCTTT. The encoded protein is CASRDRGDTEAFF.